The next 21 T cell receptor beta chains were all read from a single sample in a study of CD8 T cells in Susac syndrome (dated by TCRdb to between 2018 and 2021). Libraries were made using the immunoSEQ multiplex PCR assay. RNA was extracted with the RNeasy kit and about 0.45 to 1 ug was reverse transcribed using random hexamers. TCRdb's own reprocessing of the public reads used fastp at Q25 and MiXCR and kept productive beta chains. Entries are consolidated by CDR3 protein sequence, retaining the most common genes and DNA. Within this sample are roughly 120,000 distinct CDR3 sequences, with about 95% of them counted one time only. 0.096% of the sample rests with the top ten. The sequenced sample was CD4+ T cells from PBMCs. The receptors shown here come from a human donor in good health.

This chain uses TRBV30 with TRBJ1-3, with D hard to call. The V and J ends lost 6 bases and 7 bases respectively, with 13 bases between them. Looked up from germline, CDR1 is GTSNPN and CDR2 is SVGIG (reference sequence). The CDR3 contains 12 residues. CDR3 amino acids: CACRPDSNTIYF. As DNA, the CDR3 is TGTGCCTGCCGCCCGGACTCCAACACCATATATTTT.

The chain links TRBV29-1 to TRBJ2-3; 9 bases agree with TRBD1. Looked up from germline, CDR1 is SQVTM and CDR2 is ANQGSEA. This CDR3 is built from 18 residues. V lost 0 bases to trimming and J lost 6 bases; unmatched junction nucleotides: 16. CDR3 region: CSVEDLGATGGAGDTQYF. The CDR3 coding sequence is TGCAGCGTTGAAGATCTTGGAGCAACAGGGGGCGCCGGGGATACGCAGTATTTT.

The chain is built from TRBV28 and TRBJ2-7, with 9 bases that match TRBD1. There are 15 residues in the CDR3. Germline CDR1 reads MDHEN; CDR2 reads SYDVKM. J gave up 5 bases and V 4 bases, and 9 bases lay outside the gene matches. CDR3 sequence reads: CASSSYADRGHEQYF. The CDR3 DNA is TGTGCCAGCAGTTCCTACGCGGACAGGGGCCACGAGCAGTACTTC.

This sequence joins TRBV29-1 and TRBJ1-1, with TRBD1 identical over 9 bases. The V and J ends lost 2 bases and 4 bases, in that order; junction bases with no gene match: 5. Germline assignment: CDR1 SQVTM and CDR2 ANQGSEA. The CDR3 length is 14 residues. The CDR3 here is CSVENRQGGTEAFF. DNA for the CDR3: TGCAGCGTTGAAAACCGACAGGGGGGCACTGAAGCTTTCTTT.

The genes are TRBV7-2 and TRBJ2-4; D ambiguous. V dropped 5 bases and J dropped 7 bases, with 15 bases sitting between them. The CDR3 length is 14 residues. Germline V lookup: CDR1 SGHTA, CDR2 FQGNSA. Written as DNA, the CDR3 is TGTGCCAGCAGCCCCCAAGTTACAACGAACATTCAGTACTTC. Translated: CASSPQVTTNIQYF.

The genes are TRBV12-3 or TRBV12-4 and TRBJ2-1; 11 positions match TRBD1. Trimming took 8 bases from V and 8 from J; bases not matched to a gene: 8. CDR3 length: 14 amino acids. In DNA, the CDR3 is TGTGCCAGCGGCCGGGACAGGGGGGACGATGAGCAGTTCTTC. Translating gives CASGRDRGDDEQFF.

The J gene is TRBJ1-5, the V gene TRBV29-1, with 9 bases lining up with TRBD1. The junction had 2 bases not matched to a gene; V was cut back by 7 bases and J by 1 base. Germline assignment: CDR1 SQVTM and CDR2 ANQGSEA. The CDR3 is 13 amino acids. The CDR3 reads CSAQGASNQPQHF. The CDR3 DNA sequence: TGCAGCGCACAGGGGGCGAGCAATCAGCCCCAGCATTTT.

The rearrangement uses TRBV2 and TRBJ1-5, with 8 bases aligning to TRBD1. Germline assignment: CDR1 SNHLY and CDR2 FYNNEI. The V gene end was trimmed by 4 bases and the J gene end by 4 bases; junction bases not matched to a gene: 3. The CDR3 has 14 amino acids. The CDR3 nucleotides are TGTGCCAGCAGTGCCGACAGGGGAAATCAGCCCCAGCATTTT. It specifies CASSADRGNQPQHF.

The chain employs TRBV29-1 and TRBJ2-7; TRBD1 matches at 12 bases. From germline, CDR1 is SQVTM and CDR2 ANQGSEA. V gave up 4 bases and J gave up 3 bases; unmatched junction bases: 4. The CDR3 sequence is 14 residues long. The CDR3: CSVGGQGAVYEQYF. CDR3 bases: TGCAGCGTTGGGGGACAGGGGGCGGTCTACGAGCAGTACTTC.

The rearrangement uses TRBV3-1 and TRBJ2-3, with 14 bases aligning to TRBD2. The CDR3 length is 16 residues. With 3 bases clipped from V and 7 bases from J, the junction kept 6 bases outside the gene matches. Per the germline V gene, CDR1 is LGHDT and CDR2 is YNNKEL (reference sequence). CDR3 amino acids: CASSQTSGGASNTQYF. Written as DNA, the CDR3 is TGTGCCAGCAGCCAGACTAGCGGGGGGGCCTCTAATACGCAGTATTTT.

J is TRBJ2-7 and V is TRBV7-9; D might be TRBD2 (6 bases). The V gene lost 1 base and the J gene lost 9 bases, with 16 bases spanning the gap. Germline-derived CDR1 and CDR2 are SEHNR and FQNEAQ (reference sequence). The CDR3 length is 14 residues. CDR3 bases: TGTGCCAGCAGCTTAGGCGGCACCTCAGCGGGGCAGTACTTC. It codes for CASSLGGTSAGQYF.

CDR3 DNA sequence: TGTGCCAGCAGCCCCGGGGCCAACCGGAGACAGACCCAAGAGACCCAGTACTTC. Its protein product is CASSPGANRRQTQETQYF. This chain joins TRBV7-9 and TRBJ2-5; D may match TRBD1 or TRBD2 (5 bases each). The germline V and J ends were trimmed by 5 bases and 1 base, with 23 bases remaining between them. Germline values: CDR1 SEHNR, CDR2 FQNEAQ (reference sequence). The CDR3 runs to 18 residues.

The chain carries TRBV2 and TRBJ1-4, with D tentatively TRBD1 (5 bases). CDR3 length: 15 residues. Trimming removed 9 bases at V and 2 bases at J, with 16 bases between. CDR1 is SNHLY, CDR2 FYNNEI, per germline. The chain's CDR3 is CASVQGIRTNEKLFF. CDR3 nucleotide sequence: TGTGCCAGTGTTCAGGGAATTCGGACTAATGAAAAACTGTTTTTT.

The chain combines TRBV6-2 or TRBV6-3 with TRBJ2-3; tentatively, D is TRBD1 (6 bases). The CDR3 runs to 15 residues. Trimming removed 6 bases at V and 0 bases at J, with 13 bases between. Germline V gene lookup returns CDR1 MNHEY and CDR2 SVGEGT. The CDR3 bases are TGTGCCAGCAGCACCCGGACAGCTAGCACAGATACGCAGTATTTT. Residues: CASSTRTASTDTQYF.

V and J are TRBV12-3 or TRBV12-4 and TRBJ1-2; TRBD1 agrees at 10 bases. This CDR3 spans 15 amino acids. V lost 5 bases and J lost 6; bases outside the gene matches: 9. The CDR3 DNA reads TGTGCCAGCAGTCCGCGGACAGGGGGAGTAAATGGCTACACCTTC. Translated, it gives CASSPRTGGVNGYTF.

This chain's CDR3 is CASSDRIRQGHYGYTF. The CDR3 region has the DNA TGTGCCAGCAGTGACAGAATCAGACAGGGACACTATGGCTACACCTTC. The chain carries TRBV6-1 and TRBJ1-2, with 7 nucleotides matching TRBD1. The CDR3 is 16 amino acids. The V segment lost 3 bases and the J segment 3 bases; nucleotides outside the gene matches: 10. Germline CDR1 is MNHNS and CDR2 is SASEGT.

The chain joins TRBV5-4 to TRBJ2-2; TRBD2 matches 7 bases. From germline, CDR1 is SGHNT and CDR2 YYREEE (reference sequence). The CDR3 has 13 residues. Trimming removed 3 bases from V and 6 bases from J; junction bases left unmatched: 2. The CDR3: CASSYRGAGELFF. DNA for the CDR3: TGTGCCAGCAGCTATCGGGGGGCCGGGGAGCTGTTTTTT. The complete variable domain, with remaining parts taken from reference TRBV5-4 and TRBJ2-2, reads ETGVTQSPTHLIKTRGQQVTLRCSSQSGHNTVSWYQQALGQGPQFIFQYYREEENGRGNFPPRFSGLQFPNYSSELNVNALELDDSALYLCASSYRGAGELFFGEGSRLTVL.

CDR3 in amino acids: CASSVDRGETQYF. The CDR3 DNA sequence: TGTGCCAGCAGTGTGGACAGGGGAGAGACCCAGTACTTC. This chain connects TRBV2 to TRBJ2-5; 9 bases agree with TRBD1. V lost 4 bases to trimming and J lost 4 bases; unmatched junction nucleotides: 1. The length of the CDR3 is 13 residues. Germline assignment: CDR1 SNHLY and CDR2 FYNNEI.

The chain carries TRBV29-1 and TRBJ2-6; possibly TRBD2 for D (6 bases). The germline V gene has CDR1 SQVTM and CDR2 ANQGSEA. Trimming left V 6 bases short and J 2 bases short, with 23 bases between. The CDR3 is 18 amino acids. Written as DNA, the CDR3 is TGCAGCGTAGTTGGGGGGAGCACAGGTCTCGCTGGGGCCAACGTCCTGACTTTC. This sequence encodes CSVVGGSTGLAGANVLTF.

This clonotype was observed a single time. V usage is TRBV29-1 and J usage is TRBJ2-5; D is undetermined. Between the trimmed V and J ends, which lost 4 bases and 2 bases, there was a span of 11 bases. From germline, CDR1 is SQVTM and CDR2 ANQGSEA. This CDR3 contains 13 residues. CDR3 nucleotide sequence: TGCAGCGTTGGACATCCGATTCAAGAGACCCAGTACTTC. Translation: CSVGHPIQETQYF.

J is TRBJ2-3 and V is TRBV28; 7 nucleotides match TRBD1. V was clipped by 5 bases and J by 2 bases; unmatched bases: 7. The CDR3 runs 15 residues. CDR1 is MDHEN and CDR2 is SYDVKM in the germline V gene. CDR3 in amino acids: CASSRRDRPTDTQYF. CDR3 sequence (DNA): TGTGCCAGCAGTCGCCGGGACAGACCCACAGATACGCAGTATTTT.